This T cell receptor beta chain was found in a study of control samples from healthy donors and cancer patients. Trimming at V came to 11 bases and at J to 0 bases, leaving 16 bases not matched to a gene. The germline V gene has CDR1 SNHLY and CDR2 FYNNEI. The CDR3 spans 17 residues. The method was immunoSEQ multiplex PCR; TCRdb's version includes in-frame clones alone and lacks a portion of them. The sample includes 130,000 or so clones, roughly 94% of them seen just once. The TCR was taken from a man between 35 and 55 years old in good health. Sequenced: blood. The gene calls are TRBV2 and TRBJ2-1; 7 bases line up with TRBD1. The CDR3 is CAAVVGTDYSSYNEQFF. In nucleotides, the CDR3 is TGTGCCGCCGTTGTCGGGACAGATTATTCCTCCTACAATGAGCAGTTCTTC. Supplemented by reference TRBV2 and TRBJ2-1, the full variable domain reads EPEVTQTPSHQVTQMGQEVILRCVPISNHLYFYWYRQILGQKVEFLVSFYNNEISEKSEIFDDQFSVERPDGSNFTLKIRSTKLEDSAMYFCAAVVGTDYSSYNEQFFGPGTRLTVL.